Presented here are 11 T cell receptor beta chains from one specimen sequenced in a study of OX40 agonist ivuxolimab in advanced cancers. To prepare the library, the immunoSEQ multiplex PCR assay was applied. The table comes from immuneACCESS by way of TCRdb, which keeps in-frame sequences with V and J called. Part of the clones is missing from these tables; in studies checked, under half for an unresolved V gene and the rest for unknown reasons. This sample gives 40,000 or so clones in total; around nine tenths of them show up just once. The ten largest make up 35% to 40% of the sample. The source was CD4+ or CD8+ T cells sorted from blood, collected in a trial of the OX40 agonist ivuxolimab. The receptor source for this set is an adult with an advanced solid tumor such as melanoma, head and neck, liver or kidney cancer.

The chain carries TRBV6-1 and TRBJ1-2, with D possibly TRBD1 on 5 matching bases. V was cut by 5 bases and J by 8 bases, with 15 bases left in between. This CDR3 is built from 13 residues. Germline V gene lookup returns CDR1 MNHNS and CDR2 SASEGT. CDR3 loop: CASSMDREGGYTF. The CDR3 region has the DNA TGTGCCAGCAGTATGGACCGGGAGGGGGGCTACACCTTC.

The chain couples TRBV5-4 to TRBJ2-7; no reliable D call. The CDR3 contains 13 residues. The ends were cut back, 1 base at V and 5 bases at J, with 10 bases in the middle. The V gene's germline CDR1 is SGHNT and CDR2 YYREEE (reference sequence). This chain's CDR3 is CASSLPSNHEQYF. In DNA form, the CDR3 reads TGTGCCAGCAGCTTGCCCAGCAACCACGAGCAGTACTTC.

The chain couples TRBV2 to TRBJ2-7, with a possible D match to TRBD2 (5 bases). The CDR3 has 15 residues. Per germline, CDR1 SNHLY and CDR2 FYNNEI. The germline V and J ends were trimmed by 2 bases and 4 bases, with 15 bases remaining between them. CDR3 DNA sequence: TGTGCCAGCAGTGAAAGGTCCACGGGAAGATACGAGCAGTACTTC. Translating it yields CASSERSTGRYEQYF.

The J gene is TRBJ2-3, the V gene TRBV29-1; D is undetermined. The germline V and J ends were trimmed by 3 bases and 10 bases, with 14 bases remaining between them. The germline V gene has CDR1 SQVTM and CDR2 ANQGSEA. The CDR3 has 12 residues. DNA for the CDR3: TGCAGCGTTGAGGTTAGTGCGGCATCGCAGTATTTT. Protein: CSVEVSAASQYF.

V is TRBV21-1 and J is TRBJ2-1; whether TRBD1, the table's D call, matches the DNA was not checked. TRBV21-1 is a recognized pseudogene. This CDR3 has 18 residues. The DNA for the CDR3 is TGTGCCAGCAGCAAAGAAAGCCCCGGTCAGGGGGAGTACAATGAGCAGTTCTTC. This translates into CASSKESPGQGEYNEQFF.

Only one count was recorded for this clone. The CDR3 bases are TGCGCCAGCAGCTTAGACAGTCCACCTTACGAGCAGTACTTC. Its translation is CASSLDSPPYEQYF. The V gene is TRBV5-1, the J gene TRBJ2-7; the D gene is possibly TRBD1 (5 bases). This CDR3 is 14 amino acids long. Trimming removed 2 bases from V and 4 bases from J, with 13 bases in between. CDR1 and CDR2 (germline): SGHRS, YFSETQ.

The chain combines TRBV30 with TRBJ2-7, with TRBD2 identical over 11 bases. The germline V gene has CDR1 GTSNPN and CDR2 SVGIG (reference sequence). The CDR3 has 14 amino acids. V was clipped by 7 bases and J by 3 bases; unmatched bases: 8. In DNA form, the CDR3 reads TGTGCCTCCTCCCCGGGACTAGCGGACTACGAGCAGTACTTC. Translation: CASSPGLADYEQYF. The whole variable domain, filled in from reference TRBV30 and TRBJ2-7, reads SQTIHQWPATLVQPVGSPLSLECTVEGTSNPNLYWYRQAAGRGLQLLFYSVGIGQISSEVPQNLSASRPQDRQFILSSKKLLLSDSGFYLCASSPGLADYEQYFGPGTRLTVT.

The chain joins TRBV7-7 to TRBJ2-2; D gene uncertain. V lost 2 bases to trimming and J lost 2 bases, with 9 bases between them. This CDR3 is 15 amino acids long. Germline-derived CDR1 and CDR2 are SSHAT and FNYEAQ (reference sequence). The CDR3 spells CASSLSPTNTGELFF. The CDR3 bases are TGTGCCAGCAGCTTATCCCCGACAAACACCGGGGAGCTGTTTTTT.

The rearrangement uses TRBV9 and TRBJ2-7, with 10 positions matching TRBD2. The length of the CDR3 is 14 residues. Germline CDR1 SGDLS, CDR2 YYNGEE. V lost 0 bases, J lost 8 bases, and 5 bases stayed unmatched. CDR3 DNA sequence: TGTGCCAGCAGCGTAGTTTCTAGCGGGAGTAAGCAGTACTTC. Encoded protein: CASSVVSSGSKQYF.

V gene TRBV28 combines with J gene TRBJ1-2; possibly TRBD1 for D (6 bases). The V gene's germline CDR1 is MDHEN and CDR2 SYDVKM. This CDR3 is 15 amino acids long. The V gene lost 2 bases and the J gene lost 5 bases, with 15 bases spanning the gap. Here the CDR3 DNA reads TGTGCCAGCAGTTTAGATCTAGGACAGAGGTATGGCTACACCTTC. This codes for CASSLDLGQRYGYTF.

CDR3: CASSVQGGFSYNEQFF. The CDR3 coding sequence is TGTGCCAGCAGCGTCCAGGGAGGTTTCTCCTACAATGAGCAGTTCTTC. The chain links TRBV9 to TRBJ2-1; D may be TRBD2 (6 bases). Trimming removed 2 bases from V and 0 bases from J, with 12 bases in between. The CDR3 covers 16 residues. Per germline, CDR1 SGDLS and CDR2 YYNGEE. The full variable domain, with the rest looked up from reference TRBV9 and TRBJ2-1, is DSGVTQTPKHLITATGQRVTLRCSPRSGDLSVYWYQQSLDQGLQFLIQYYNGEERAKGNILERFSAQQFPDLHSELNLSSLELGDSALYFCASSVQGGFSYNEQFFGPGTRLTVL.